The 27 T cell receptor beta chains below were found in one sample sequenced in a study of blood T cells in healthy people across ages (dated by TCRdb to about 2015). Preparation of the library involved 5' RACE. Sequencing used an Illumina HiSeq 2500. The second PCR ran for roughly 7 to 12 cycles and used a J-beta primer mix along with a sample-barcoded 5' primer. The public reads were reanalyzed by TCRdb: fastp trimming at Q25, MiXCR alignment, in-frame beta chains only. Under each unique CDR3 protein, matching rows form one entry showing the most common genes and DNA. The sample data list over 950,000 distinct CDR3 sequences, and roughly two fifths of these were observed just once. Approximately 14% of the sample is held by the ten biggest clonotypes. Sequenced input: blood. Receptor source: a man in his late teens or twenties in good health.

V usage is TRBV5-1 and J usage is TRBJ1-1, with 8 positions matching TRBD1. This CDR3 is built from 21 residues. With V trimmed by 5 bases and J by 3 bases, 27 bases remained unmatched. From germline, CDR1 is SGHRS and CDR2 YFSETQ. CDR3 protein: CASSLRPIGQGATALYTEAFF. The CDR3, as DNA: TGCGCCAGCAGTTTACGGCCTATTGGACAGGGAGCCACAGCTCTCTACACTGAAGCTTTCTTT.

The table lists this clonotype with a few counts. J is TRBJ1-1 and V is TRBV7-2, with D uncertain. The CDR3 totals 14 residues. CDR1 and CDR2 from the germline V gene are SGHTA and FQGNSA. Trimming cost V 3 bases and J 3 bases, with 11 bases left between them. CDR3 amino acids: CASSFRVGDTEAFF. CDR3 coding DNA: TGTGCCAGCAGCTTCCGGGTGGGAGACACTGAAGCTTTCTTT.

This clonotype was observed a handful of times. The rearrangement joins TRBV7-3 to TRBJ2-3; 8 bases match TRBD2. The junction had 2 bases not matched to a gene; V was cut back by 1 base and J by 2 bases. The CDR3 is 15 amino acids. CDR1 SGHTA and CDR2 FQGTGA come from the germline V gene. CDR3 sequence reads: CASSLNGGATDTQYF. The DNA of the CDR3 is TGTGCCAGCAGCTTAAACGGGGGGGCCACAGATACGCAGTATTTT.

The count of this clonotype is one. The chain carries TRBV4-2 and TRBJ1-1; no clear D gene. V shed 1 base and J shed 5 bases, with 20 bases lying between them. CDR3 size: 17 residues. Germline CDR1 reads LGHNA; CDR2 reads YNFKEQ. CDR3 protein: CASSQVRSSWKVTEAFF. DNA for the CDR3: TGTGCCAGCAGCCAAGTGCGGAGTTCATGGAAGGTGACTGAAGCTTTCTTT.

The chain employs TRBV4-3 and TRBJ2-3, with D uncertain. The V gene lost 4 bases and the J gene lost 2 bases, with 22 bases spanning the gap. This CDR3 spans 18 amino acids. Looked up from germline, CDR1 is LGHNA and CDR2 is YSLEER. The CDR3 coding sequence is TGCGCCAGCAGCCCAAATATCTTGGGGTACGAAAACACAGATACGCAGTATTTT. This translates into CASSPNILGYENTDTQYF.

This clonotype was detected only a few times. The chain uses TRBV28 and TRBJ1-5; D is undetermined. The CDR3 totals 16 residues. Trimming removed 5 bases from V and 4 bases from J, with 18 bases in between. The V gene's germline CDR1 is MDHEN and CDR2 SYDVKM. CDR3 in DNA: TGTGCCAGCAGTCCTAACGGTCTGGGAGCAAATCAGCCCCAGCATTTT. Amino acids: CASSPNGLGANQPQHF. The full variable domain, its missing parts supplied by reference TRBV28 and TRBJ1-5, is DVKVTQSSRYLVKRTGEKVFLECVQDMDHENMFWYRQDPGLGLRLIYFSYDVKMKEKGDIPEGYSVSREKKERFSLILESASTNQTSMYLCASSPNGLGANQPQHFGDGTRLSIL.

This chain links TRBV12-3 or TRBV12-4 with TRBJ2-1, with 8 bases matching TRBD2. CDR3 length: 15 amino acids. The V and J ends lost 6 bases and 4 bases, in that order; junction bases with no gene match: 8. The DNA for the CDR3 is TGTGCCAGCAGCCCCACTAGCGGAAAATACAATGAGCAGTTCTTC. This encodes CASSPTSGKYNEQFF.

The chain joins TRBV5-1 to TRBJ1-2, with 10 bases identical to TRBD1. With V trimmed by 0 bases and J by 7 bases, 3 bases remained unmatched. CDR1 and CDR2 from the germline V gene are SGHRS and YFSETQ. The CDR3 extends over 14 amino acids. The CDR3, as DNA: TGCGCCAGCAGCTTGGATGGGACAGGGGTTGGCTACACCTTC. It specifies CASSLDGTGVGYTF.

The rearrangement uses TRBV29-1 and TRBJ1-5; TRBD1 might be the D (6 bases). The germline CDR1 and CDR2 sequences are SQVTM and ANQGSEA. The CDR3 consists of 13 residues. Between the trimmed V and J ends, which lost 4 bases and 7 bases, there was a span of 14 bases. In nucleotides, the CDR3 is TGCAGCGTTGGACAGTCGGGGGGCCAGCCCCAGCATTTT. Translating gives CSVGQSGGQPQHF.

The chain uses TRBV7-9 and TRBJ1-1, with D hard to call. V shed 1 base and J shed 2 bases, with 8 bases lying between them. The germline CDR1 and CDR2 sequences are SEHNR and FQNEAQ (reference sequence). This CDR3 contains 14 residues. The CDR3 bases are TGTGCCAGCAGCTTAGTGGCCAGTAACACTGAAGCTTTCTTT. Amino acids: CASSLVASNTEAFF.

The genes are TRBV5-6 and TRBJ2-1; TRBD1 aligns across 8 bases. The CDR3 loop spans 15 amino acids. Germline CDR1 and CDR2: SGHDT and YYEEEE. The V segment lost 3 bases and the J segment 0 bases; nucleotides outside the gene matches: 2. The CDR3 spells CASSWDRNSYNEQFF. DNA for the CDR3: TGTGCCAGCAGCTGGGACAGGAACTCCTACAATGAGCAGTTCTTC.

This clonotype has a handful of counts. J is TRBJ1-2 and V is TRBV4-2; possibly TRBD1 for D (5 bases). The V gene's germline CDR1 is LGHNA and CDR2 YNFKEQ. There are 18 residues in the CDR3. Trimming stripped 0 bases from V and 1 base from J, with 18 bases between. CDR3 region: CASSQDQWDGLFNYGYTF. The CDR3 DNA reads TGTGCCAGCAGCCAAGATCAGTGGGACGGACTATTTAACTATGGCTACACCTTC.

The chain carries TRBV13 and TRBJ1-6; a possible D gene is TRBD1 (6 bases). The V end lost 2 bases, the J end lost 2 bases, and 13 bases lay between the germline ends. CDR3 length equals 17 residues. From germline, CDR1 is PRHDT and CDR2 FYEKMQ (reference sequence). The CDR3 region has the DNA TGTGCCAGCAGCTTAACTCGGACAGATACCTATAATTCACCCCTCCACTTT. Its protein is CASSLTRTDTYNSPLHF.

The chain has TRBV6-2 or TRBV6-3 and TRBJ2-5, with D perhaps being TRBD1 or TRBD2 (5 bases each). V lost 10 bases and J 3 bases, leaving 18 bases between the germline ends. Germline CDR1 is MNHEY and CDR2 is SVGEGT. The CDR3 consists of 14 residues. The CDR3 sequence: CATATGPLEETQYF. Written as DNA, the CDR3 is TGTGCCACAGCAACGGGACCTTTGGAAGAGACCCAGTACTTC.

The chain combines TRBV6-5 with TRBJ1-5; D unresolved. This CDR3 comprises 13 residues. CDR1 and CDR2 from the germline V gene are MNHEY and SVGAGI. V was cut by 6 bases and J by 2 bases, with 8 bases left in between. CDR3 in DNA: TGTGCCAGCAGGACTAGCGGCAATCAGCCCCAGCATTTT. Its translation: CASRTSGNQPQHF.

The chain employs TRBV29-1 and TRBJ2-1, with 9 bases matching TRBD1. The CDR3 length is 12 residues. Germline assignment: CDR1 SQVTM and CDR2 ANQGSEA. V was clipped by 7 bases and J by 7 bases; unmatched bases: 5. This CDR3 reads CSGGQGGNEQFF. In DNA, the CDR3 is TGCAGCGGGGGACAGGGAGGGAATGAGCAGTTCTTC.

This clonotype was found a few times. The chain carries TRBV7-2 and TRBJ1-6; the match to TRBD1 covers 8 bases. Germline values: CDR1 SGHTA, CDR2 FQGNSA. This CDR3 spans 18 amino acids. With V trimmed by 1 base and J by 3 bases, 8 bases remained unmatched. The chain's CDR3 is CASSLGGRTGGYNSPLHF. The CDR3 DNA follows: TGTGCCAGCAGCTTAGGAGGACGTACAGGGGGCTATAATTCACCCCTCCACTTT. Full variable domain (outside the CDR3, taken from reference TRBV7-2 and TRBJ1-6): GAGVSQSPSNKVTEKGKDVELRCDPISGHTALYWYRQSLGQGLEFLIYFQGNSAPDKSGLPSDRFSAERTGGSVSTLTIQRTQQEDSAVYLCASSLGGRTGGYNSPLHFGNGTRLTVT.

This clonotype has a handful of counts. The V and J genes are TRBV6-1 and TRBJ2-5; no clear D gene. The J call could be wrong; TRBJ2-7 is a better fit for the DNA end. This CDR3 is 13 amino acids long. CDR1 MNHNS and CDR2 SASEGT come from the germline V gene. CDR3 amino acids: CASSSLYSYEQYF. CDR3 nucleotides: TGTGCCAGCAGTTCCCTTTATTCCTACGAGCAGTACTTC.

The rearrangement uses TRBV4-3 and TRBJ1-1; 7 nucleotides line up with TRBD1. The V gene end was trimmed by 0 bases and the J gene end by 0 bases; junction bases not matched to a gene: 10. This CDR3 is built from 18 residues. Per germline, CDR1 LGHNA and CDR2 YSLEER. CDR3 residues: CASSQDGETGLMNTEAFF. The CDR3 DNA follows: TGCGCCAGCAGCCAAGATGGTGAGACAGGGCTTATGAACACTGAAGCTTTCTTT.

This clonotype came up a few times. The chain couples TRBV5-1 to TRBJ2-3; D unclear. The CDR3 is 14 residues long. The V and J ends lost 4 bases and 4 bases respectively, with 13 bases between them. The germline gives CDR1 SGHRS, CDR2 YFSETQ. CDR3 DNA sequence: TGCGCCAGCAGCCCGGATCTCTCCGCAGATACGCAGTATTTT. This sequence encodes CASSPDLSADTQYF. The entire variable domain, with the rest obtained from reference TRBV5-1 and TRBJ2-3, is as follows: KAGVTQTPRYLIKTRGQQVTLSCSPISGHRSVSWYQQTPGQGLQFLFEYFSETQRNKGNFPGRFSGRQFSNSRSEMNVSTLELGDSALYLCASSPDLSADTQYFGPGTRLTVL.

This clonotype was picked up one time. V is TRBV7-9 and J is TRBJ1-5; maybe TRBD1 (6 bases). CDR3 length: 12 residues. Looked up from germline, CDR1 is SEHNR and CDR2 is FQNEAQ (reference sequence). Trimming removed 5 bases at V and 12 bases at J, with 14 bases between. In DNA form, the CDR3 reads TGTGCCAGCAGCCTAACGGAGGGGGGCCAGCATTTT. Residues: CASSLTEGGQHF.

The chain couples TRBV5-1 to TRBJ2-7; TRBD2 aligns across 8 bases. The V segment lost 4 bases and the J segment 7 bases; nucleotides outside the gene matches: 22. The germline CDR1 and CDR2 sequences are SGHRS and YFSETQ. This CDR3 region has 18 residues. The DNA for the CDR3 is TGCGCCAGCAGCCCACGGACTAGCTATTTACCCACGTACAATGAGCAGTACTTC. Protein product: CASSPRTSYLPTYNEQYF.

The genes are TRBV7-9 and TRBJ2-1; D perhaps matches TRBD1 (6 bases). This CDR3 comprises 18 residues. V was trimmed by 2 bases and J by 5 bases, leaving 22 bases between them. Germline loops: CDR1 SEHNR, CDR2 FQNEAQ (reference sequence). The DNA for the CDR3 is TGTGCCAGCAGCTTACTCGCAACAGGGAGAGGAGAGCACAATGAGCAGTTCTTC. Its translation: CASSLLATGRGEHNEQFF.

The chain couples TRBV5-6 to TRBJ1-5; D is possibly TRBD1 (6 bases). In germline, CDR1 is SGHDT, CDR2 YYEEEE. V was clipped by 5 bases and J by 6 bases, with 12 bases between them. The CDR3 loop spans 13 amino acids. DNA for the CDR3: TGTGCCAGCAGTGACGACAGGACTCAGCCCCAGCATTTT. Its protein is CASSDDRTQPQHF.

This sequence joins TRBV25-1 and TRBJ1-4; TRBD1 might be the D (6 bases). Germline V gives CDR1 MGHDK, CDR2 SYGVNS. The CDR3 spans 16 residues. V lost 1 base, J lost 4 bases, and 13 bases lay in between. CDR3 nucleotides: TGTGCCAGCAGTGAATTTCGGGGGCTGCGTAATGAAAAACTGTTTTTT. Residues: CASSEFRGLRNEKLFF. Variable domain in full (rest from reference TRBV25-1 and TRBJ1-4): EADIYQTPRYLVIGTGKKITLECSQTMGHDKMYWYQQDPGMELHLIHYSYGVNSTEKGDLSSESTVSRIRTEHFPLTLESARPSHTSQYLCASSEFRGLRNEKLFFGSGTQLSVL.

This clonotype was observed a few times. The V call is TRBV3-1, the J call TRBJ2-7; D is unclear. Germline lookup yields CDR1 LGHDT and CDR2 YNNKEL (reference sequence). This CDR3 has 15 residues. Trimming took off 5 bases at V and 0 bases at J, with 14 bases between the two ends. This CDR3 is CASSLLVGRSYEQYF. CDR3 nucleotide sequence: TGTGCCAGCAGCTTACTGGTGGGCCGCTCCTACGAGCAGTACTTC.

The J gene is TRBJ1-1, the V gene TRBV20-1; TRBD1 might be the D (5 bases). V lost 8 bases and J 7 bases, leaving 17 bases between the germline ends. CDR1 and CDR2 from the germline V gene are DFQATT and SNEGSKA (reference sequence). The CDR3 consists of 12 residues. The CDR3 here is CSSSGGRDEAFF. CDR3 coding DNA: TGCAGTTCAAGTGGGGGGAGAGATGAAGCTTTCTTT.